This T cell receptor (beta chain) was sequenced during a study of cytomegalovirus exposure and HLA in healthy donors (TCRdb year 2017). Notes on the research overall: An earlier analysis of some 550 of the donors reported about 290 Gb of sequence data and some 120 million unique TCR beta sequences from some 180 million T cells. Approximately 300 gigabases of sequencing data and 70 million to 95 million unique TCR sequences made up an early release that covered nearly 650 HLA-typed donors. Of the roughly 390 genotyped donors, over 65% fell in the genetic ancestry cluster associated with self-reported Caucasian donors. The aim of the study was to test whether cataloging public T cell receptors could identify signatures of past pathogen exposure. The T cell repertoires of roughly 660 subjects were profiled by immunosequencing and related to cytomegalovirus serostatus. A separate validation cohort of over a hundred different subjects was used in addition to the roughly 670-subject first cohort. To predict cytomegalovirus infection status, the study brought together high-throughput TCR immunosequencing, statistical association of individual TCRs with disease status, and machine learning. A later analysis re-analyzed previously published TCR beta repertoires from approximately 670 donors and added high-resolution HLA genotyping to study TCR occurrence patterns. The later analysis used no new phenotypic data to find candidate immune exposures, relying instead on TCR beta sequences and their occurrence across donors. An earlier analysis of roughly 600 of the donors used high-throughput TCR beta sequencing to judge whether each TCR beta V gene segment behaved as functional or pseudogenic. Alongside the repertoire data, information on donor age, sex, ethnicity and CMV serostatus was compiled. In a later genetic analysis, genome-wide SNP genotypes for about three fifths of the roughly 670 donors were used, and that subset was treated as a discovery cohort. Every discovery cohort repertoire had been produced on one sequencing platform. Both class I and class II loci were covered by HLA typing, at four-digit resolution. Typing coverage varied by locus: about 620-630 donors for A, B, C, DRB1 and DQB1; roughly 520 for DQA1; 606 for DPA1; around 490 for DPB1. Four or five DR-DQ haplotypes were handled as single units for association and clustering, since linkage in the cohort was strong. Among roughly 400 genotyped donors of the cohort, an average of approximately 240,000 unique TCR beta nucleotide sequences was sequenced per donor, of which 15% to 20% were non-productive.

Overall results and qualifications from the work: In a later genetic analysis, a missense DCLRE1C variant was associated with V-gene and J-gene trimming of TCR beta chains, and the association was replicated in an independent cohort. Broadly in line with IMGT annotations, most TCR beta V segments showed up in productive rearrangements about 87% or about 30% of the time in an earlier analysis of around 600 of the donors. Because HLA typing was missing for some donors at each locus, association tests included only the typed subset. The study listed approximately 160 TCR beta chains as associated with cytomegalovirus. The authors suggested that the approach could potentially be extended to other disease states and immunological phenotypes. A further reported finding was that TCR beta sequences accurately predicted the HLA-A and HLA-B alleles for most subjects in the first cohort. Linkage disequilibrium might explain the correlated functional status among segregating V segments, but an unknown experimental factor could not be ruled out. A group of highly shared sequence variants was considered likely to be a technical artifact of the sequencing pipeline. When HLA alleles, especially DR and DQ, strongly co-occurred, TCR associations were difficult to assign to individual alleles. Immune exposure information for the cohort was limited to CMV serostatus. According to a later genetic analysis, donors in an Asian-associated ancestry cluster had fewer N-insertions in productive TCRs than the approximately 630-donor mean. A later analysis associated 15,000 or so TCR beta sequences with specific HLA alleles at a false discovery rate of 0.05. The cohort was sequenced for TCR beta chains only, and without alpha or paired-chain data the features that could be detected were limited. While some public TCRs were present in many individuals, most TCR sequences turned up only very rarely across donors. Most CMV-associated TCR beta chains appeared to be HLA-restricted in a later analysis, and the HLA associations seemed to be driven largely by CMV exposure. Sequencing depth was assumed to be roughly uniform across donors in the presence/absence analyses, though that assumption may not hold. Because the 87-base-pair reads could not distinguish some IMGT-functional V segments, including TRBV6-2 and TRBV6-3, those segments were excluded. Because counts were too low, fewer than 20 rarely observed V segments, including chromosome 9 orphons, were excluded from the earlier analysis of several hundred of the donors. A few of the identified cytomegalovirus-associated TCR beta chains were confirmed in vitro to be specific for cytomegalovirus antigens. The classifier was reported to diagnose cytomegalovirus status with high specificity and sensitivity in both the original and validation cohorts. In a later analysis, TCR association rates were found to vary across HLA loci, with the most associated TCRs seen for DRB1 alleles and the fewest for HLA-C alleles. In a later analysis, HLA-associated TCR beta chains were found to be more clonally expanded and to have lower generation probabilities than equally common non-associated chains. According to a later analysis, parvovirus B19, influenza, CMV and Epstein-Barr virus appeared linked to several top co-occurrence clusters.

Library creation used the immunoSEQ multiplex PCR assay. For the multiplex PCR, a mixture combining 60 forward primers for TCR Vbeta segments and 13 reverse primers for TCR Jbeta segments was used. A multiplex PCR assay on genomic DNA amplified the CDR3 region of rearranged TCR beta genes. Amplified TCR beta libraries were sequenced as 87-base-pair reads on the Illumina HiSeq System. In the original analysis: A later analysis tallied roughly 78 million unique TCR beta chains across the approximately 670 repertoires, and some 12 million of those chains were shared by two or more donors. Raw reads were error-corrected and collapsed into unique sequences by a nearest-neighbor algorithm in which closely related sequences were merged to remove PCR and sequencing errors. To assign V, D and J gene segments, CDR3 sequences were aligned to IMGT reference sequences. Each retained sequence needed at least a six-nucleotide match to both a V gene segment and a J gene segment. A rearrangement counted as productive if the CDR3 had no stop codons and remained in frame with V and J, and every other rearrangement counted as non-productive. Following IMGT convention, CDR3 was defined as the stretch from the second conserved V-encoded cysteine to the conserved J-encoded phenylalanine. The earlier analysis of a few hundred of the donors excluded sequences that lacked an unambiguous match to a single V gene segment. An earlier analysis of a few hundred of the donors classified V segments as functional when productive rearrangements were above 56.7% and as segregating when the standard deviation between donors was above 5%. A statistical classification framework was developed to diagnose cytomegalovirus status using the catalog of TCR beta chain sequences. In a later analysis, TCR nucleotide sequences were compared against IMGT/GENE-DB human TR gene sequences so that V and J genes could be assigned. In a later analysis, CDR3 sequences and most-parsimonious VDJ recombination scenarios were assigned using the TCRdist pipeline. In a later analysis, each TCR beta chain was defined by its CDR3 amino acid sequence together with its V-gene family, and reads without a unique V-gene family were excluded. To address suspected cross-contamination and a sequencing artifact, a later analysis removed around 590 highly shared, low-generation-probability nucleotide sequences. For each public chain, a later analysis derived a clonal expansion index from normalized ranks of inferred template counts within each repertoire. In a later analysis, generation probabilities were computed with a VDJ recombination model fitted to out-of-frame rearrangements, and the resulting probabilities were checked against IGoR. A later analysis scored TCR-TCR, TCR-HLA and TCR-CMV co-occurrence with hypergeometric tests, applying a repertoire-size bias correction to TCR pairs. False discovery rates were estimated in a later analysis by permuting HLA or CMV assignments 20 times. A later analysis grouped co-occurring TCRs with DBSCAN, adding TCRdist sequence similarity when clustering within HLA-allele-positive subsets. For co-occurrence clustering, repertoires with fewer than 30,000 or more than 120,000 public chains were excluded, along with 4 to 6 repertoires with anomalous nucleotide sharing. TCRdb obtained this table from immuneACCESS and retained in-frame rearrangements with V and J assigned. These tables miss some clones; where compared with another copy, unresolved V genes account for less than half of the shortfall, and the remainder is unexplained. That table is the source of V, J and clone size, and D and trimming were worked out from the DNA. Counted in this sample were around 120,000 clones; 60% to 85% of them appeared once. Almost 5% of the sample belongs to the ten largest clones.

Remarks on this clone: Its antigen specificity is not known. Nothing much larger sits one base from this clone, and base qualities are not available.

The cohort consisted of approximately 690 healthy bone marrow donors. Cohort members were all nominally healthy when sampled, although unrecorded immune exposures were likely present. The donor was CMV seropositive and was included in the group of 250 to 350 seropositive cohort members. Every donor gave a peripheral blood sample, and the peripheral blood mononuclear cells from that sample were used for TCR beta sequencing. Genomic DNA extraction from the blood cell samples was performed with the Qiagen DNeasy Blood Extraction Kit. The CDR3 spans 12 residues, from the cysteine through the phenylalanine. Here the CDR3 DNA is all that survives: 36 bases in frame from base 1. V lost 10 bases and J lost 4 bases, and the count of bases not matched to a germline gene is 1. From the germline V gene (reference sequence), CDR1 is LNHDA and CDR2 is SQIVND.

The TCR comes from a man aged 50 or older in good health and CMV-seropositive. The chain joins TRBV19 to TRBJ2-3, with 11 junctional bases fitting TRBD2. Sequenced: PBMCs. The DNA reads as follows: TGTGCCACTAGCGGGGGGCCAGATACGCAGTATTTT. It codes for CATSGGPDTQYF.